This TCR beta chain appears in the sequencing data of a study of identical twins. This CDR3 has 13 amino acids. Trimming stripped 5 bases from V and 5 bases from J, with 10 bases between. Only healthy Caucasians were included as donors. Ten or more counts support this clonotype. TCRdb processed the 5' RACE reads anew with MiXCR; each CDR3 protein has one entry. This table holds 1.5 million or so distinct CDR3 sequences, under 35% found once. This TCR was sampled from a newborn girl in good health. The specimen sequenced was cord blood. The chain links TRBV12-3 or TRBV12-4 to TRBJ1-5, with D unresolved. The DNA of the CDR3 is TGTGCCAGCAGTCACAGAAATTATCAGCCCCAGCATTTT. As protein: CASSHRNYQPQHF.